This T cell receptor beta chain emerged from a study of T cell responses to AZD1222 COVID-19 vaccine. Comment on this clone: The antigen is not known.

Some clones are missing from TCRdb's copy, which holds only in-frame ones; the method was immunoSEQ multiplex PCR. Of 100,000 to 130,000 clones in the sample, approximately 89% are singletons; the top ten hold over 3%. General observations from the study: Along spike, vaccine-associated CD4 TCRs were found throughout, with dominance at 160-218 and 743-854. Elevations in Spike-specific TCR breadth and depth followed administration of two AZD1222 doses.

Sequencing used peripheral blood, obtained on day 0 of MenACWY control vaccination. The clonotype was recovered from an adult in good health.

The DNA of the CDR3 is TGTGCCAGCAGCTTGGCCGGACTAGCGGGGGTAGGGGAGCAGTTCTTC. This translates into CASSLAGLAGVGEQFF. The chain links TRBV7-3 to TRBJ2-1; 13 bases fit TRBD2. The CDR3 covers 16 residues. The V gene end was trimmed by 3 bases and the J gene end by 10 bases; junction bases not matched to a gene: 9. Germline V gives CDR1 SGHTA, CDR2 FQGTGA. Based on the CDR3 plus reference TRBV7-3 and TRBJ2-1, the full variable domain is GAGVSQTPSNKVTEKGKYVELRCDPISGHTALYWYRQSLGQGPEFLIYFQGTGAADDSGLPNDRFFAVRPEGSVSTLKIQRTERGDSAVYLCASSLAGLAGVGEQFFGPGTRLTVL.